These 4 T cell receptor beta chains originate from one sample sequenced in a study of T and B cells in COVID-19 patients. TRB rearrangements were amplified by multiplex PCR with BIOMED2 TRB-A/B primers. A single record per CDR3 protein comes from TCRdb applying MiXCR to the multiplex PCR reads. The repertoire holds some 8,000 distinct CDR3 sequences, with roughly 25% as singletons. From blood, about 250-550 ng of genomic DNA served as TRB template. Sequencing input: blood. These receptors were collected from a human donor who had recovered from COVID-19.

This clonotype was observed a single time. Being one base from a much bigger clone, this may be a read error. The chain uses TRBV6-5 and TRBJ1-4, with D hard to call. This CDR3 has 14 residues. Trimming shortened V by 4 bases and J by 11 bases, and 17 bases separated the two germline ends. The germline gives CDR1 MNHEY, CDR2 SVGAGI. The CDR3 DNA sequence: TGTGCCAGCAGTTTCTCTCGAAGTTCGGACAAACTGTTTTTT. The encoded protein is CASSFSRSSDKLFF.

This clonotype showed up many times. The chain combines TRBV14 with TRBJ2-7; D remains ambiguous. The germline V and J ends were trimmed by 5 bases and 3 bases, with 8 bases remaining between them. The germline V gene encodes CDR1 SGHDN and CDR2 FVKESK. CDR3 length equals 12 residues. The CDR3 is CASSSSVYEQYF. The DNA for the CDR3 is TGTGCCAGCAGCAGTTCCGTCTACGAGCAGTACTTC.

Sample share makes this clonotype medium-sized (0.01 to 0.1%). The chain is built from TRBV5-4 and TRBJ1-2; 7 nucleotides align to TRBD1. Germline CDR1 is SGHNT and CDR2 is YYREEE (reference sequence). The length of the CDR3 is 14 residues. V shed 4 bases and J 0 bases; nucleotides not matched to a gene: 3. The CDR3 bases are TGTGCCAGCAGCCCCGGGACAGCTAACTATGGCTACACCTTC. Protein sequence: CASSPGTANYGYTF.

This clonotype was observed many times. The chain links TRBV24-1 to TRBJ2-3; TRBD2 might be the D (7 bases). Trimming left V 3 bases short and J 4 bases short, with 16 bases between. Per germline, CDR1 KGHDR and CDR2 SFDVKD. The CDR3 consists of 16 residues. CDR3 region: CATSDPRGGGADTQYF. The CDR3 DNA reads as TGTGCCACCAGTGATCCAAGAGGGGGGGGCGCAGATACGCAGTATTTT.